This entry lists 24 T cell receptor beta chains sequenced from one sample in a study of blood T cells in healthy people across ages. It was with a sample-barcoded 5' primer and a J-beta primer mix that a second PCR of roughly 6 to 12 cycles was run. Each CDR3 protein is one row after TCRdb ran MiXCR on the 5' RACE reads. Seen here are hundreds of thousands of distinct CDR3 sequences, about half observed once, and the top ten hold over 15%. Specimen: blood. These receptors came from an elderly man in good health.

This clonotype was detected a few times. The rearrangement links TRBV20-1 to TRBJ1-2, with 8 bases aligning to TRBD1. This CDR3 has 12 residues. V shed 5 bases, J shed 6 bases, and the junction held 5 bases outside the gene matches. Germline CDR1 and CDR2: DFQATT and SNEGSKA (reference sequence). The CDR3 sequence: CSAPTGVHGYTF. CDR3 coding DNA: TGCAGTGCTCCGACAGGGGTTCATGGCTACACCTTC.

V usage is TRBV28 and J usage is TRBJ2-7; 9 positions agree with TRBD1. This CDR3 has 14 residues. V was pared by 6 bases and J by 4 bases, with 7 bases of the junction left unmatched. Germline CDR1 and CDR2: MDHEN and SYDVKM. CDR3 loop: CASRSGTGTYEQYF. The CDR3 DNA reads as TGTGCCAGCAGGTCCGGGACAGGGACTTACGAGCAGTACTTC.

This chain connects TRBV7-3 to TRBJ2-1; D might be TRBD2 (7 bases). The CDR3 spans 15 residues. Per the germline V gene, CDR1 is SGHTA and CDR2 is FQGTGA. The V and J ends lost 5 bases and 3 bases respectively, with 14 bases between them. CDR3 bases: TGTGCCAGCAGCCCCGCGGGGGCGCGCTACAATGAGCAGTTCTTC. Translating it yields CASSPAGARYNEQFF.

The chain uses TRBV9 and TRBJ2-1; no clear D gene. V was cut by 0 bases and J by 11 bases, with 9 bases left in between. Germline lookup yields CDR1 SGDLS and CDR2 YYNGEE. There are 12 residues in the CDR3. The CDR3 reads CASSVVESQQFF. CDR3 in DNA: TGTGCCAGCAGCGTAGTGGAGTCCCAGCAGTTCTTC.

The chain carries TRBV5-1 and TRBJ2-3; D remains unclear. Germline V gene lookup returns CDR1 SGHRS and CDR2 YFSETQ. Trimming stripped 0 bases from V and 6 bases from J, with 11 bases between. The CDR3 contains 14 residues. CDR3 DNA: TGCGCCAGCAGCTTGGGAGGCTTTTTCGATACGCAGTATTTT. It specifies CASSLGGFFDTQYF. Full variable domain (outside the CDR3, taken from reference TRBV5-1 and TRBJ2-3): KAGVTQTPRYLIKTRGQQVTLSCSPISGHRSVSWYQQTPGQGLQFLFEYFSETQRNKGNFPGRFSGRQFSNSRSEMNVSTLELGDSALYLCASSLGGFFDTQYFGPGTRLTVL.

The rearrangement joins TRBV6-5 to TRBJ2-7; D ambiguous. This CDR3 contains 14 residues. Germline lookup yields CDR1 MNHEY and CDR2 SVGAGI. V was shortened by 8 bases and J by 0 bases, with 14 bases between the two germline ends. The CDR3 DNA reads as TGTGCCAGCGGAGTTCAGAGAAGCTCCTACGAGCAGTACTTC. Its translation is CASGVQRSSYEQYF.

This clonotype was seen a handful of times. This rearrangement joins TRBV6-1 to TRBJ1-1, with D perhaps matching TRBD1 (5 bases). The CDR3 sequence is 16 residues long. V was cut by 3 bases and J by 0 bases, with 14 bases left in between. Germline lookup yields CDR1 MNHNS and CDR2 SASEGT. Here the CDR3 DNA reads TGTGCCAGCAGTGACCCTTTTCAGGGTGTGAACACTGAAGCTTTCTTT. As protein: CASSDPFQGVNTEAFF.

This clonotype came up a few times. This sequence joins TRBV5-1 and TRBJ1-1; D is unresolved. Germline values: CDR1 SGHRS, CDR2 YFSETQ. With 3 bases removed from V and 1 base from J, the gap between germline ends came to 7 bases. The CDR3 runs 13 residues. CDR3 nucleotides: TGCGCCAGCAGCTACAATAAGAACACTGAAGCTTTCTTT. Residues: CASSYNKNTEAFF. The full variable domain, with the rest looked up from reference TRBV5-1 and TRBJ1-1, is KAGVTQTPRYLIKTRGQQVTLSCSPISGHRSVSWYQQTPGQGLQFLFEYFSETQRNKGNFPGRFSGRQFSNSRSEMNVSTLELGDSALYLCASSYNKNTEAFFGQGTRLTVV.

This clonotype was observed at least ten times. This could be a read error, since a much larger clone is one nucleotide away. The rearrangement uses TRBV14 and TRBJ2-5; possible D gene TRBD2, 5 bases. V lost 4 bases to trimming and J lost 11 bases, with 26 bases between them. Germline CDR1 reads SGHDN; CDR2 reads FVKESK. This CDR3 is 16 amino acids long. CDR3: CASSPLRNRGYNEQYF. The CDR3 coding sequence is TGTGCCAGCAGCCCCCTCAGAAATCGGGGATACAATGAGCAGTACTTC.

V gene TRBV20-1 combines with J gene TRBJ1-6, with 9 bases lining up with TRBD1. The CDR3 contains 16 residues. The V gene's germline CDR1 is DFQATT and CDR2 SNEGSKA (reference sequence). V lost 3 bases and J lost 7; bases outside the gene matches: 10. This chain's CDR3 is CSARPDRGSRNSPLHF. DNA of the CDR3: TGCAGTGCTAGGCCGGACAGGGGATCGCGAAATTCACCCCTCCACTTT.

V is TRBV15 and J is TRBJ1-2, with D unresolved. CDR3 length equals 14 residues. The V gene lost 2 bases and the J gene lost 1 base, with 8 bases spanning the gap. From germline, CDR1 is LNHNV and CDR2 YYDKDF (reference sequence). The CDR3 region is CATSRPGFNYGYTF. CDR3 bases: TGTGCCACCAGCAGACCGGGGTTTAACTATGGCTACACCTTC.

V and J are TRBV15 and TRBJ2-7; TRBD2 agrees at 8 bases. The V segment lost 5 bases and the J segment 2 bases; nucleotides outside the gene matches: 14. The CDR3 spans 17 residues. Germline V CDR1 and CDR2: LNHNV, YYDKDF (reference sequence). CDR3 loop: CATSQTLAGVDAYEQYF. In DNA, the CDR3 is TGTGCCACCAGCCAGACTCTAGCGGGCGTTGATGCCTACGAGCAGTACTTC.

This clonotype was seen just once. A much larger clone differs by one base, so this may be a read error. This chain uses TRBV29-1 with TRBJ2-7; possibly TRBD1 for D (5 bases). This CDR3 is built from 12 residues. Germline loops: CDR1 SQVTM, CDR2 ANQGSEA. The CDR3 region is CCVQGGSGEQYF. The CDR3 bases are TGCTGCGTGCAGGGTGGCAGTGGCGAGCAGTACTTC.

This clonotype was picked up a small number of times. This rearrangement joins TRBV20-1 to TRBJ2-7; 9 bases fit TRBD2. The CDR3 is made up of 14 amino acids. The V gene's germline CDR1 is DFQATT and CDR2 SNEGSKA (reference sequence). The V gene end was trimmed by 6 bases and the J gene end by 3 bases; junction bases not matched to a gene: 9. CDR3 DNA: TGCAGTGCCCTGGTGGCGGGAGGGATCTACGAGCAGTACTTC. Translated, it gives CSALVAGGIYEQYF.

CDR3 residues: CASSQVRDLQYF. DNA for the CDR3: TGTGCCAGCAGCCAAGTTCGGGATTTGCAGTACTTC. J is TRBJ2-7 and V is TRBV14; D is possibly TRBD2 (5 bases). The germline V gene has CDR1 SGHDN and CDR2 FVKESK. V lost 1 base, J lost 9 bases, and 10 bases lay in between. The CDR3 has 12 residues. The complete variable domain, with remaining parts taken from reference TRBV14 and TRBJ2-7, reads EAGVTQFPSHSVIEKGQTVTLRCDPISGHDNLYWYRRVMGKEIKFLLHFVKESKQDESGMPNNRFLAERTGGTYSTLKVQPAELEDSGVYFCASSQVRDLQYFGPGTRLTVT.

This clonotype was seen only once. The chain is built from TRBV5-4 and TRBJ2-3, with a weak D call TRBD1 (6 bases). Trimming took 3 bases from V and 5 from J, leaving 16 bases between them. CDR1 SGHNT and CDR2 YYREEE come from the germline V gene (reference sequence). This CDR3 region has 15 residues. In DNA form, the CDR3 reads TGTGCCAGCAGCTCCCCACAGGGACGAAGAGATACGCAGTATTTT. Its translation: CASSSPQGRRDTQYF.

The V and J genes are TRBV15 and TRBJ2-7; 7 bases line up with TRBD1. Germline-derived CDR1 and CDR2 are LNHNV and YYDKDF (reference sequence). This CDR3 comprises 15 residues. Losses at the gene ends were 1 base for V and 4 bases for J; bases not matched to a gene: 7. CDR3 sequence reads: CATSRVARGWYEQYF. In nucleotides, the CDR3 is TGTGCCACCAGCAGAGTTGCCAGGGGGTGGTACGAGCAGTACTTC.

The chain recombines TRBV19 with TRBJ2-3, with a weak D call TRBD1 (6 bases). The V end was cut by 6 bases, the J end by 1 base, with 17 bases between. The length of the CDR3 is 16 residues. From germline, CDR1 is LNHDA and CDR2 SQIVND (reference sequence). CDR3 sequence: CASRETQGPGTDTQYF. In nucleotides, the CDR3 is TGTGCCAGTAGAGAAACCCAGGGGCCGGGCACAGATACGCAGTATTTT.

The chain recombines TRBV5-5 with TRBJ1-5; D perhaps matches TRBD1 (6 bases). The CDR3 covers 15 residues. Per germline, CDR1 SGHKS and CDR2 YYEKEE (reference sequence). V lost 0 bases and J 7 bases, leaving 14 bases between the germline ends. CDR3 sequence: CASSLGQEQTQPQHF. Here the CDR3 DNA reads TGTGCCAGCAGCTTGGGACAGGAACAGACACAGCCCCAGCATTTT. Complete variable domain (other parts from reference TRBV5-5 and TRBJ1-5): DAGVTQSPTHLIKTRGQQVTLRCSPISGHKSVSWYQQVLGQGPQFIFQYYEKEERGRGNFPDRFSARQFPNYSSELNVNALLLGDSALYLCASSLGQEQTQPQHFGDGTRLSIL.

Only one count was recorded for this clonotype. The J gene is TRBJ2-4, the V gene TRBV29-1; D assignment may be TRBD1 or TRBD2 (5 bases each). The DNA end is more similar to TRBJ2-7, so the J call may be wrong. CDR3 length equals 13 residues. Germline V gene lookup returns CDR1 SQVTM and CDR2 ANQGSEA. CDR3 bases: TGCAGCGCATCTACGGTGGGACGGGGCGAGCAGTACTTC. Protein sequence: CSASTVGRGEQYF.

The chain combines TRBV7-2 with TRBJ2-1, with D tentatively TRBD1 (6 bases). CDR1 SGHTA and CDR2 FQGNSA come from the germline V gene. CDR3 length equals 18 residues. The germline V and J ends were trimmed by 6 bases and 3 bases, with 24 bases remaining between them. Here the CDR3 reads CASRQRDTYSIDYNEQFF. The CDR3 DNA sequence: TGTGCCAGCAGGCAACGGGACACCTATTCTATAGACTACAATGAGCAGTTCTTC. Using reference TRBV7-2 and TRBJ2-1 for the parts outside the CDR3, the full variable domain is GAGVSQSPSNKVTEKGKDVELRCDPISGHTALYWYRQSLGQGLEFLIYFQGNSAPDKSGLPSDRFSAERTGGSVSTLTIQRTQQEDSAVYLCASRQRDTYSIDYNEQFFGPGTRLTVL.

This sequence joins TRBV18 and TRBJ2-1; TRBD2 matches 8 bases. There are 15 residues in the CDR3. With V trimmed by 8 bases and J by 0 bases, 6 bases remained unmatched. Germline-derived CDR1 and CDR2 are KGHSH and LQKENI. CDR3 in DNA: TGTGCCAGCACTCCTACTAGCGGCTCCTACAATGAGCAGTTCTTC. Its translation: CASTPTSGSYNEQFF.

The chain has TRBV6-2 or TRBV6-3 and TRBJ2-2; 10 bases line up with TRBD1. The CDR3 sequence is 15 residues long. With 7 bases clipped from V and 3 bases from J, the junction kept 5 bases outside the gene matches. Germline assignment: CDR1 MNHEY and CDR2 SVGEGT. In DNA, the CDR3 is TGTGCCAGCAAAACCGGGACAGGGGACACCGGGGAGCTGTTTTTT. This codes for CASKTGTGDTGELFF.

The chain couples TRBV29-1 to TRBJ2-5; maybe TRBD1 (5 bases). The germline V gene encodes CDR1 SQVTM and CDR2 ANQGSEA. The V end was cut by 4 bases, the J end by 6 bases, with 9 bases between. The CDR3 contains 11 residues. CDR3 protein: CSVVPGQTQYF. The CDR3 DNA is TGCAGCGTTGTCCCAGGGCAGACCCAGTACTTC.